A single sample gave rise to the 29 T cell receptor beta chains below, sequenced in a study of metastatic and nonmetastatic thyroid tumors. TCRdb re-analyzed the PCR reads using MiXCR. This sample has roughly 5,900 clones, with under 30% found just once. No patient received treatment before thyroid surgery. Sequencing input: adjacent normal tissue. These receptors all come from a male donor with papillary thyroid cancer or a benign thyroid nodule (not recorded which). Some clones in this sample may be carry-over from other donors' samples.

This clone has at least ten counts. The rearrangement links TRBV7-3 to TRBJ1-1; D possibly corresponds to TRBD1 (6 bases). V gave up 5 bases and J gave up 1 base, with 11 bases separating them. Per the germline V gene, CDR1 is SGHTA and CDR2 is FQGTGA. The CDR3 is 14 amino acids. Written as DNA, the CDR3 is TGTGCCAGCAGCCACTCCAGGGGGAACACTGAAGCTTTCTTT. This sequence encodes CASSHSRGNTEAFF.

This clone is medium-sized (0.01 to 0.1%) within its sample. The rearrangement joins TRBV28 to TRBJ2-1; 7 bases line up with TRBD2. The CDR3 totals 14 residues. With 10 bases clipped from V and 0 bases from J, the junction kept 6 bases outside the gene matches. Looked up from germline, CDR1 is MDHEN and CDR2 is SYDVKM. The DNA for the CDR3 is TGTGCCACCTTAGCGGGCGCCTCCTACAATGAGCAGTTCTTC. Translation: CATLAGASYNEQFF.

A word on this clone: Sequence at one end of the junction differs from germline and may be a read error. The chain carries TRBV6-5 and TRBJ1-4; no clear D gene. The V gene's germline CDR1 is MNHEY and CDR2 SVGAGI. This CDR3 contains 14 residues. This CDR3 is CARSHSTANENLFF. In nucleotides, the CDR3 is TGTGCCAGAAGTCACTCGACTGCCAATGAAAACCTGTTTTTT.

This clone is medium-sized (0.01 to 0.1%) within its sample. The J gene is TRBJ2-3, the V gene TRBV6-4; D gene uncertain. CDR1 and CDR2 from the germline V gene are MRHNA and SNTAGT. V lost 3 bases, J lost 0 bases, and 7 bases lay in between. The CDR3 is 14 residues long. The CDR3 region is CASSEEDSTDTQYF. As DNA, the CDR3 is TGTGCCAGCAGTGAAGAGGACAGCACAGATACGCAGTATTTT.

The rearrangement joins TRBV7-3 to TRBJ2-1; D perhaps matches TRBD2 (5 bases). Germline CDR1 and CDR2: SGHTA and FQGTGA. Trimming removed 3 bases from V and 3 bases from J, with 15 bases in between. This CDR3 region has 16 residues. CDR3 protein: CASSLTPGSIYNEQFF. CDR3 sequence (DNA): TGTGCCAGCAGCTTGACCCCGGGGTCCATCTACAATGAGCAGTTCTTC.

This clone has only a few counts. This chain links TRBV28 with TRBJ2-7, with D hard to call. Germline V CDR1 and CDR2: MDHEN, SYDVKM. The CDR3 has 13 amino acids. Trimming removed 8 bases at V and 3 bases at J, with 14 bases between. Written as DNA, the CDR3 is TGTGCCAGCGAAATAAGTGCAGACTACGAGCAGTACTTC. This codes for CASEISADYEQYF. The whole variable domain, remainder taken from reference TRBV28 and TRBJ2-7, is DVKVTQSSRYLVKRTGEKVFLECVQDMDHENMFWYRQDPGLGLRLIYFSYDVKMKEKGDIPEGYSVSREKKERFSLILESASTNQTSMYLCASEISADYEQYFGPGTRLTVT.

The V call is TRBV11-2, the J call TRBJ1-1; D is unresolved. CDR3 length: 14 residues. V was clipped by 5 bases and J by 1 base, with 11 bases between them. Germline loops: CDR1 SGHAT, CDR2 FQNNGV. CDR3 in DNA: TGTGCCAGCAGCCCCCGGACGGCGAACACTGAAGCTTTCTTT. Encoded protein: CASSPRTANTEAFF.

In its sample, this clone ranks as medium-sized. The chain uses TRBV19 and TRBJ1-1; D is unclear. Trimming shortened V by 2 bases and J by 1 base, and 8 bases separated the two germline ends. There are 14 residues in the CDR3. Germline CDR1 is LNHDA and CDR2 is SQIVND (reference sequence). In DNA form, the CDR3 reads TGTGCCAGTAGTATATCTCACGAGAACACTGAAGCTTTCTTT. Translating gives CASSISHENTEAFF. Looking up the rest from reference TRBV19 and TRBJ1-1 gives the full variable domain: DGGITQSPKYLFRKEGQNVTLSCEQNLNHDAMYWYRQDPGQGLRLIYYSQIVNDFQKGDIAEGYSVSREKKESFPLTVTSAQKNPTAFYLCASSISHENTEAFFGQGTRLTVV.

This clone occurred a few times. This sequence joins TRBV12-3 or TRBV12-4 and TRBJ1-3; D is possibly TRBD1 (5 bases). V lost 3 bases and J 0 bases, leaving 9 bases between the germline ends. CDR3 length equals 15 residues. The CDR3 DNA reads TGTGCCAGCAGTTTTGTTGGGGGCTCTGGAAACACCATATATTTT. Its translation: CASSFVGGSGNTIYF.

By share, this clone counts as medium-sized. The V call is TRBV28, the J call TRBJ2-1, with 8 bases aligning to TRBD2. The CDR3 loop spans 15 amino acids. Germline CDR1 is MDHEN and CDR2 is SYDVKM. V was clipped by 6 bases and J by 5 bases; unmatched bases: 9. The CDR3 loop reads CASSLRLARDNEQFF. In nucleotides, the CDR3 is TGTGCCAGCAGCCTACGACTAGCGAGGGACAATGAGCAGTTCTTC.

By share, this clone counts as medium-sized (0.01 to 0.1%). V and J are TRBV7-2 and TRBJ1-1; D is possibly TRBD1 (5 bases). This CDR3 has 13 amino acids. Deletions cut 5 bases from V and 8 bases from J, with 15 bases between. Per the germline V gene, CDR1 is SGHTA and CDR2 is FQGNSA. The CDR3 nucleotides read TGTGCCAGCAGCCGAGACAGTGCCCGAGAAGCTTTCTTT. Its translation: CASSRDSAREAFF.

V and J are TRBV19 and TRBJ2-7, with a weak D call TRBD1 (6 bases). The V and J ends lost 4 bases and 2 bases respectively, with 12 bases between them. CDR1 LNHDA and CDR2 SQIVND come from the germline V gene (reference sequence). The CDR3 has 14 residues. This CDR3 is CASSTGWGPYEQYF. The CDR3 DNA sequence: TGTGCCAGTAGTACTGGATGGGGGCCCTACGAGCAGTACTTC.

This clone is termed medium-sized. The CDR3 DNA follows: TGTGCCAGCAGCTTAACCACGGCTCTGAACACTGAAGCTTTCTTT. Its translation: CASSLTTALNTEAFF. The chain links TRBV7-9 to TRBJ1-1; D not certain. Trimming pared 2 bases from V and 0 bases from J, leaving 10 bases between. This CDR3 comprises 15 residues. Looked up from germline, CDR1 is SEHNR and CDR2 is FQNEAQ (reference sequence).

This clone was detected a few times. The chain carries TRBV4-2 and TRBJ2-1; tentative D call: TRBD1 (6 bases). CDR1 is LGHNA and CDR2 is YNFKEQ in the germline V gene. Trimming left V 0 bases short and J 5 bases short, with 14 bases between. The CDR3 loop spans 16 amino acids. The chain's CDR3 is CASSQELQGRNNEQFF. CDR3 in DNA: TGTGCCAGCAGCCAAGAGCTACAGGGAAGGAACAATGAGCAGTTCTTC.

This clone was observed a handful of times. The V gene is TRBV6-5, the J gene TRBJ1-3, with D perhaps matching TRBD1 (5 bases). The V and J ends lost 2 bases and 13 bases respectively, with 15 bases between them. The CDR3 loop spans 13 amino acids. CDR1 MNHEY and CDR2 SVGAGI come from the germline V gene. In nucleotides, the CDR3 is TGTGCCAGCAGTTACAGTCCGGGACCTATGATATATTTT. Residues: CASSYSPGPMIYF.

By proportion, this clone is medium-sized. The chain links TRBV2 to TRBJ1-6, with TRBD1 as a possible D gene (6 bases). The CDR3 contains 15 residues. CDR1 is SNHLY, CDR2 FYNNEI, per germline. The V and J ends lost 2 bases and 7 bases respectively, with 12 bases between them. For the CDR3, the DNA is TGTGCCAGCAGTGAATGGGGGGCCGGGAATTCACCCCTCCACTTT. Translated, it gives CASSEWGAGNSPLHF.

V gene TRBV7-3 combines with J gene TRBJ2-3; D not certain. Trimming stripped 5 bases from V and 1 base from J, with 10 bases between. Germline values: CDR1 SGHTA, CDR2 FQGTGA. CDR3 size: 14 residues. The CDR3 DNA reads TGTGCCAGCAGCCGTGAAGTTGGCACAGATACGCAGTATTTT. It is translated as CASSREVGTDTQYF.

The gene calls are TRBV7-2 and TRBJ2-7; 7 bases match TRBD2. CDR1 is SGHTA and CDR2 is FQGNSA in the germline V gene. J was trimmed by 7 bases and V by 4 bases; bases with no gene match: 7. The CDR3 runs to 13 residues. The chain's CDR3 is CASSSHTLAEQYF. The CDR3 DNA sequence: TGTGCCAGCAGCTCCCACACACTAGCGGAGCAGTACTTC.

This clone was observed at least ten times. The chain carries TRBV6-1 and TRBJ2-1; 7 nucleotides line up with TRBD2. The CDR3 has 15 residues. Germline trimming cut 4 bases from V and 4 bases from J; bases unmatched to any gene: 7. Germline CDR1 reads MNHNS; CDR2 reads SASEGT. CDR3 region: CASSGGGGRYNEQFF. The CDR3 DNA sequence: TGTGCCAGCAGTGGGGGGGGAGGGAGGTACAATGAGCAGTTCTTC.

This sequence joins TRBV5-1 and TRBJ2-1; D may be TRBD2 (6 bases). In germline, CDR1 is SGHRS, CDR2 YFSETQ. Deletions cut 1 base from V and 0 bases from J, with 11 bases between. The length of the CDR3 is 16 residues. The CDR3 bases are TGCGCCAGCAGCTTGAATTTGGGGGGCTCCTACAATGAGCAGTTCTTC. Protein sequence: CASSLNLGGSYNEQFF. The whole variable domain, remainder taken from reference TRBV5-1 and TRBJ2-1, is KAGVTQTPRYLIKTRGQQVTLSCSPISGHRSVSWYQQTPGQGLQFLFEYFSETQRNKGNFPGRFSGRQFSNSRSEMNVSTLELGDSALYLCASSLNLGGSYNEQFFGPGTRLTVL.

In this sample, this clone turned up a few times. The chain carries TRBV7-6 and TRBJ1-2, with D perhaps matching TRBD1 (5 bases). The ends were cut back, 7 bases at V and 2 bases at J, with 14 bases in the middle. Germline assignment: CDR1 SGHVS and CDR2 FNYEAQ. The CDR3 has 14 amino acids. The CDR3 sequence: CASTSGTGNYGYTF. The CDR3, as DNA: TGTGCCAGCACCTCCGGGACGGGAAACTATGGCTACACCTTC.

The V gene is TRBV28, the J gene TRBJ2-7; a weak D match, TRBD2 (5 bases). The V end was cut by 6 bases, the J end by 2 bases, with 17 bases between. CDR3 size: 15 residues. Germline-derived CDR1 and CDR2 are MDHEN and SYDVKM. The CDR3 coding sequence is TGTGCCAGCAGATTAAGTACCAGCGGAACCTACGAGCAGTACTTC. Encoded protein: CASRLSTSGTYEQYF.

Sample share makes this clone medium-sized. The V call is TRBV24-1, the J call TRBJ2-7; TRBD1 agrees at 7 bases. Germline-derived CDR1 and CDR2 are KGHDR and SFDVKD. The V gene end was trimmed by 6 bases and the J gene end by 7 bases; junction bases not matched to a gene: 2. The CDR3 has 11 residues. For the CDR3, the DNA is TGTGCCACCAGTAAGACAGGGGAGCAGTACTTC. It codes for CATSKTGEQYF.

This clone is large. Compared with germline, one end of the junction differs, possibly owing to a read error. CDR3 sequence reads: CSARGLAGGYYNEQFF. Written as DNA, the CDR3 is TGCAGTGCCAGAGGACTAGCGGGTGGTTACTACAATGAGCAGTTCTTC. V usage is TRBV20-1 and J usage is TRBJ2-1; 11 positions match TRBD2. The germline V gene has CDR1 DFQATT and CDR2 SNEGSKA (reference sequence). The CDR3 is made up of 16 amino acids.

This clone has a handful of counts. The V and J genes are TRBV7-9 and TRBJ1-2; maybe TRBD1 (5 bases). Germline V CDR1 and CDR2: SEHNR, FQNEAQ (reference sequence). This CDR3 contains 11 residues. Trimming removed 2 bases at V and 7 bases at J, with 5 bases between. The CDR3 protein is CASSLQGGYTF. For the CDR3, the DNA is TGTGCCAGCAGCTTACAGGGTGGCTACACCTTC.

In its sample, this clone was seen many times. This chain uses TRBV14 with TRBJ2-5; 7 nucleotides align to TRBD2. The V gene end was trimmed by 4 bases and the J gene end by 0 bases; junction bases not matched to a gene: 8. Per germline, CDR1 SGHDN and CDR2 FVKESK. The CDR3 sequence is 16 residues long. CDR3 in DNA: TGTGCCAGCAGCCGTCGCGGGAGCGCATACCAAGAGACCCAGTACTTC. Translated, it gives CASSRRGSAYQETQYF.

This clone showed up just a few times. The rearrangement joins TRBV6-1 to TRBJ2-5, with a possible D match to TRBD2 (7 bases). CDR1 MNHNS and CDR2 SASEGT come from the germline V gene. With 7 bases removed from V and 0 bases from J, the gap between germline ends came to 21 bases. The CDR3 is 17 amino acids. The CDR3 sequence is CASTRFGAGAYQETQYF. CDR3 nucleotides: TGTGCCAGCACCAGATTCGGGGCGGGGGCGTACCAAGAGACCCAGTACTTC.

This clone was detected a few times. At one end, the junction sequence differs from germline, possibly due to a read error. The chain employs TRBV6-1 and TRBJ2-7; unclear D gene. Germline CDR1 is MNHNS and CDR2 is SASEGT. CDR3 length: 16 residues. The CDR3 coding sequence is TGTGTCAGCAGGTCAGAACATACCACCACTTACTACGAGCAGTACTTC. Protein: CVSRSEHTTTYYEQYF.

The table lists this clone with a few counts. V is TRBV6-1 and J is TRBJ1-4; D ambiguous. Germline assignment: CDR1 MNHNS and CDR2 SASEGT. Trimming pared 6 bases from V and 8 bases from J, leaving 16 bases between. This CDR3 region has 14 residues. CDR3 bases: TGTGCCAGCAGCCAGGATCCGGAAGGGGAAAAACTGTTTTTT. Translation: CASSQDPEGEKLFF.